These 25 T cell receptor beta chains share one sample of origin, sequenced in a study of beta chain features in type 1 diabetes (dated by TCRdb to the late 2010s). Library preparation was by the immunoSEQ multiplex PCR assay. The entire isolated RNA was reverse transcribed using the High Capacity cDNA Reverse Transcription Kit, and thus expressed TCRB transcripts were sequenced. TCRdb's version of the immuneACCESS table is confined to in-frame rearrangements and falls short of the full clone set. An unresolved V gene accounts for under half of the shortfall where checked; the remainder is of unknown origin. This sample comprises roughly 230,000 clones, 9% to 10% of them detected only once. About 0.037% of the sample is in the top ten clones. Sequenced sample: naive CD4+ T cells from blood. The sample's cell subset or site label, decoded: true naive CD4+ T cells. All receptors come from a woman between 18 and 30 years old in good health.

This clone has a handful of counts. The CDR3 reads CASSIRGLPIEQYF. The CDR3 DNA reads TGTGCCAGTAGTATCCGCGGACTACCCATCGAGCAGTACTTC. This chain uses TRBV19 with TRBJ2-7, with a tentative D call TRBD2 (6 bases). Per germline, CDR1 LNHDA and CDR2 SQIVND (reference sequence). This CDR3 is 14 amino acids long. The V gene lost 3 bases and the J gene lost 6 bases, with 15 bases spanning the gap.

This sequence joins TRBV7-2 and TRBJ1-5; 7 nucleotides line up with TRBD1. Germline CDR1 reads SGHTA; CDR2 reads FQGNSA. The V gene end was trimmed by 2 bases and the J gene end by 5 bases; junction bases not matched to a gene: 3. The CDR3 has 14 amino acids. The CDR3 here is CASSLRQGDQPQHF. CDR3 nucleotides: TGTGCCAGCAGCTTACGACAGGGTGATCAGCCCCAGCATTTT.

The V and J genes are TRBV5-6 and TRBJ2-1, with 12 bases that match TRBD2. The CDR3 consists of 17 residues. The V gene end was trimmed by 3 bases and the J gene end by 8 bases; junction bases not matched to a gene: 12. Germline CDR1 is SGHDT and CDR2 is YYEEEE. CDR3 nucleotide sequence: TGTGCCAGCAGCTGGGGGGTACCTAGCGGGGGGGCCGATGAGCAGTTCTTC. Residues: CASSWGVPSGGADEQFF.

The chain recombines TRBV2 with TRBJ2-1, with 10 bases matching TRBD2. The germline V gene encodes CDR1 SNHLY and CDR2 FYNNEI. This CDR3 spans 15 amino acids. The V and J ends lost 5 bases and 8 bases, in that order; junction bases with no gene match: 9. The CDR3 loop reads CASSSSGRVLDEQFF. In DNA form, the CDR3 reads TGTGCCAGCAGTTCGAGCGGGAGGGTTTTGGATGAGCAGTTCTTC.

J is TRBJ1-5 and V is TRBV12-5, with D hard to call. Deletions cut 5 bases from V and 1 base from J, with 15 bases between. CDR1 and CDR2 (germline): LGHNT, FRNRAP. The CDR3 has 16 residues. CDR3 in amino acids: CASGRTGGISNQPQHF. The DNA of the CDR3 is TGTGCTAGTGGTCGCACCGGAGGTATCAGCAATCAGCCCCAGCATTTT.

This clone has more than one count but fewer than ten. V and J are TRBV19 and TRBJ2-1; TRBD2 might be the D (6 bases). The V gene lost 1 base and the J gene lost 4 bases, with 11 bases spanning the gap. The germline V gene encodes CDR1 LNHDA and CDR2 SQIVND (reference sequence). The CDR3 consists of 15 residues. CDR3 loop: CASSIGGDFYNEQFF. CDR3 coding DNA: TGTGCCAGTAGTATAGGAGGGGACTTTTACAATGAGCAGTTCTTC.

The chain recombines TRBV30 with TRBJ1-1, with D uncertain. The CDR3 is 14 amino acids. Germline V gene data show CDR1 as GTSNPN and CDR2 as SVGIG (reference sequence). Trimming left V 1 base short and J 10 bases short, with 19 bases between. The CDR3 DNA reads TGTGCCTGGAGTGAAGTAAAGACATGGGTGAGAGCTTTCTTT. Translation gives CAWSEVKTWVRAFF. Supplemented by reference TRBV30 and TRBJ1-1, the full variable domain reads SQTIHQWPATLVQPVGSPLSLECTVEGTSNPNLYWYRQAAGRGLQLLFYSVGIGQISSEVPQNLSASRPQDRQFILSSKKLLLSDSGFYLCAWSEVKTWVRAFFGQGTRLTVV.

Only a few counts were recorded for this clone. The V and J genes are TRBV28 and TRBJ2-7; maybe TRBD1 (6 bases). V was shortened by 3 bases and J by 3 bases, with 12 bases between the two germline ends. The CDR3 has 14 amino acids. Per the germline V gene, CDR1 is MDHEN and CDR2 is SYDVKM. The CDR3 loop is CASSLDRPNYEQYF. CDR3 DNA sequence: TGTGCCAGCAGTTTGGACAGACCTAACTACGAGCAGTACTTC.

The chain links TRBV7-6 to TRBJ1-3; 7 nucleotides align to TRBD1. The junction had 11 bases not matched to a gene; V was cut back by 5 bases and J by 7 bases. This CDR3 comprises 15 residues. Germline V gives CDR1 SGHVS, CDR2 FNYEAQ. The CDR3 is CASSTLTGSLNTIYF. The CDR3 nucleotides read TGTGCCAGCAGCACCCTGACAGGGTCCCTTAACACCATATATTTT. Full variable domain (outside the CDR3, taken from reference TRBV7-6 and TRBJ1-3): GAGVSQSPRYKVTKRGQDVALRCDPISGHVSLYWYRQALGQGPEFLTYFNYEAQQDKSGLPNDRFSAERPEGSISTLTIQRTEQRDSAMYRCASSTLTGSLNTIYFGEGSWLTVV.

The V and J genes are TRBV11-2 and TRBJ2-2, with 7 nucleotides matching TRBD2. CDR1 and CDR2 from the germline V gene are SGHAT and FQNNGV. CDR3 length: 16 amino acids. V was clipped by 1 base and J by 3 bases; unmatched bases: 5. The CDR3: CASSLAAGKYTGELFF. The CDR3, as DNA: TGTGCCAGCAGCTTAGCAGCGGGAAAGTACACCGGGGAGCTGTTTTTT.

This clone has just a few counts. This chain uses TRBV30 with TRBJ2-1; D not resolved. The CDR3 length is 13 residues. V shed 5 bases and J shed 10 bases, with 18 bases lying between them. Germline CDR1 GTSNPN, CDR2 SVGIG (reference sequence). Here the CDR3 reads CAWSRGPSGEQFF. The CDR3 DNA reads as TGTGCCTGGTCGCGAGGCCCCTCTGGCGAGCAGTTCTTC.

The J gene is TRBJ1-5, the V gene TRBV19, with a possible D match to TRBD1 (6 bases). From germline, CDR1 is LNHDA and CDR2 SQIVND (reference sequence). This CDR3 has 13 amino acids. Trimming left V 7 bases short and J 1 base short, with 8 bases between. The CDR3 DNA reads TGTGCCAGTATGGGGGCGAGCAATCAGCCCCAGCATTTT. Its translation is CASMGASNQPQHF.

The CDR3 region has the DNA TGTGCCAGCAGTTCCTATTTAGGACAGGGTAAATACGAGCAGTACTTC. Translation: CASSSYLGQGKYEQYF. The V and J genes are TRBV6-5 and TRBJ2-7, with 8 positions matching TRBD1. Germline lookup yields CDR1 MNHEY and CDR2 SVGAGI. The length of the CDR3 is 16 residues. V shed 4 bases, J shed 4 bases, and the junction held 12 bases outside the gene matches.

This sequence joins TRBV15 and TRBJ2-7; 10 nucleotides align to TRBD1. The length of the CDR3 is 16 residues. Germline CDR1 is LNHNV and CDR2 is YYDKDF (reference sequence). The junction had 4 bases not matched to a gene; V was cut back by 0 bases and J by 2 bases. CDR3 nucleotide sequence: TGTGCCACCAGCAGAGATAAAGGACAGGGGGCCTACGAGCAGTACTTC. Translating it yields CATSRDKGQGAYEQYF.

Only a few counts were recorded for this clone. This chain connects TRBV19 to TRBJ1-5; D perhaps matches TRBD1 (6 bases). Germline V gene data show CDR1 as LNHDA and CDR2 as SQIVND (reference sequence). The CDR3 spans 17 residues. The germline V and J ends were trimmed by 3 bases and 3 bases, with 18 bases remaining between them. CDR3 in amino acids: CASSIRGWNRVNQPQHF. CDR3 nucleotides: TGTGCCAGTAGTATCCGAGGTTGGAACAGGGTCAATCAGCCCCAGCATTTT.

This clone has only a few counts. The chain links TRBV29-1 to TRBJ1-1, with 7 bases identical to TRBD1. Trimming removed 7 bases from V and 3 bases from J; junction bases left unmatched: 8. The CDR3 sequence is 13 residues long. CDR1 SQVTM and CDR2 ANQGSEA come from the germline V gene. The CDR3 is CSASQGQDTEAFF. The CDR3, as DNA: TGCAGCGCCTCACAGGGGCAGGACACTGAAGCTTTCTTT.

The sample holds a few counts of this clone. This chain connects TRBV2 to TRBJ1-5, with D hard to call. Looked up from germline, CDR1 is SNHLY and CDR2 is FYNNEI. The CDR3 spans 13 residues. Trimming removed 4 bases from V and 4 bases from J, with 8 bases in between. The CDR3: CASSVGQNQPQHF. The CDR3 DNA reads TGTGCCAGCAGTGTTGGGCAGAATCAGCCCCAGCATTTT.

The chain uses TRBV11-2 and TRBJ2-7, with 9 bases aligning to TRBD1. CDR3 length: 14 amino acids. After removal of 5 bases from V and 3 bases from J, the junction contained 5 bases not matched to a gene. Germline CDR1 is SGHAT and CDR2 is FQNNGV. This CDR3 reads CASSQGTGFYEQYF. As DNA, the CDR3 is TGTGCCAGCAGCCAAGGGACAGGGTTCTACGAGCAGTACTTC.

There are a few counts of this clone. The V gene is TRBV2, the J gene TRBJ2-7; D might be TRBD2 (7 bases). The germline CDR1 and CDR2 sequences are SNHLY and FYNNEI. Trimming removed 4 bases from V and 6 bases from J, with 16 bases in between. This CDR3 contains 14 residues. CDR3 protein: CASSVGGRETEQYF. The CDR3 DNA reads as TGTGCCAGCAGTGTTGGGGGGCGGGAGACCGAGCAGTACTTC.

This clone was seen a few times. This rearrangement joins TRBV5-4 to TRBJ2-7, with 10 bases identical to TRBD1. CDR3 length: 14 amino acids. The germline V gene has CDR1 SGHNT and CDR2 YYREEE (reference sequence). V shed 1 base, J shed 4 bases, and the junction held 2 bases outside the gene matches. DNA of the CDR3: TGTGCCAGCAGCTTGAAGGGACAGGGGTACGAGCAGTACTTC. It codes for CASSLKGQGYEQYF.

The V and J genes are TRBV13 and TRBJ1-5; D might be TRBD1 (6 bases). The CDR3 consists of 16 residues. Germline loops: CDR1 PRHDT, CDR2 FYEKMQ (reference sequence). The ends were cut back, 0 bases at V and 2 bases at J, with 11 bases in the middle. The CDR3 DNA reads as TGTGCCAGCAGCTTAGGTGGCAGGGGTGGCAATCAGCCCCAGCATTTT. Amino acid sequence: CASSLGGRGGNQPQHF.

A few counts support this clone. The CDR3 loop reads CATSRDLLHRETVAPGANVLTF. The CDR3 DNA sequence: TGTGCCACCAGCAGAGATCTCTTGCACCGGGAGACAGTAGCACCTGGGGCCAACGTCCTGACTTTC. The gene calls are TRBV15 and TRBJ2-6; perhaps TRBD2 as D (6 bases). V lost 0 bases and J 2 bases, leaving 26 bases between the germline ends. CDR3 length equals 22 residues. Germline V CDR1 and CDR2: LNHNV, YYDKDF (reference sequence).

This clone was seen more than once but under ten times. The chain employs TRBV7-2 and TRBJ2-1; 10 bases are shared with TRBD2. CDR1 SGHTA and CDR2 FQGNSA come from the germline V gene. The V and J ends lost 1 base and 3 bases, in that order; junction bases with no gene match: 3. There are 16 residues in the CDR3. The CDR3 DNA reads as TGTGCCAGCAGCTTAGGCTTAGCGGGAGGCTACAATGAGCAGTTCTTC. This encodes CASSLGLAGGYNEQFF.

This rearrangement joins TRBV5-6 to TRBJ1-5; possibly TRBD1 for D (6 bases). The CDR3 loop spans 15 amino acids. V was clipped by 4 bases and J by 1 base, with 12 bases between them. Germline V gene data show CDR1 as SGHDT and CDR2 as YYEEEE. Here the CDR3 DNA reads TGTGCCAGCAGCAACCGACAGGCAAGCAATCAGCCCCAGCATTTT. Its translation: CASSNRQASNQPQHF.

This clone occurred many times. The germline gene is not matched at one end of the junction; a read error may be the cause. This chain connects TRBV29-1 to TRBJ2-7, with TRBD1 matching 7 bases. This CDR3 is built from 13 residues. Germline V gene lookup returns CDR1 SQVTM and CDR2 ANQGSEA. The CDR3: CSVANRGSNEQYF. CDR3 bases: TGCAGCGTTGCAAACAGGGGCTCCAACGAGCAGTACTTC.